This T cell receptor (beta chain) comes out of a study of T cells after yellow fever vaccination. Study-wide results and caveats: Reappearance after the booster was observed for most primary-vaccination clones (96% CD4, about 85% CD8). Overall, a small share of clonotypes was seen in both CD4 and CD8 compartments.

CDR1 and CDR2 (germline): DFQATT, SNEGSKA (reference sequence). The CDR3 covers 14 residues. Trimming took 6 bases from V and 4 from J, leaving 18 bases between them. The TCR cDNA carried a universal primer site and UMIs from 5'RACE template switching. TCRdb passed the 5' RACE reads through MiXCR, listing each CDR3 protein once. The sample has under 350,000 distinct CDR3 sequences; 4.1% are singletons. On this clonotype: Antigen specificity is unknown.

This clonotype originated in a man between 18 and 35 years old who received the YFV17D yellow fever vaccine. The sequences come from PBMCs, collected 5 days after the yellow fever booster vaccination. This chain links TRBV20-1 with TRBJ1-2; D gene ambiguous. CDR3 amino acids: CSARSLPDPYGYTF. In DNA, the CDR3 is TGCAGTGCCAGATCACTTCCGGACCCCTATGGCTACACCTTC.